This T cell receptor (beta chain) was sequenced for a study of blood T cell repertoires in COVID-19. About the research overall: T cells, B-cell-depleted T cells, or PBMCs provided the cDNA or gDNA that served as material.

Germline CDR1 is LNHDA and CDR2 is SQIVND (reference sequence). V gave up 1 base and J gave up 8 bases; unmatched junction bases: 4. The CDR3 runs to 13 residues. TCRdb's copy holds only in-frame clones and misses some; the assay was immunoSEQ multiplex PCR. This sample has approximately 250,000 clones, with 88% found just once. The rearrangement links TRBV19 to TRBJ1-1; 7 bases are a match to TRBD1. Sequencing was performed on PBMCs or T cells enriched from blood (not recorded which). The origin of this receptor is a woman between 40 and 50 years old with acute COVID-19. CDR3 bases: TGTGCCAGTAGTATAGTAACGGGACAGGAAGCTTTCTTT. This encodes CASSIVTGQEAFF.